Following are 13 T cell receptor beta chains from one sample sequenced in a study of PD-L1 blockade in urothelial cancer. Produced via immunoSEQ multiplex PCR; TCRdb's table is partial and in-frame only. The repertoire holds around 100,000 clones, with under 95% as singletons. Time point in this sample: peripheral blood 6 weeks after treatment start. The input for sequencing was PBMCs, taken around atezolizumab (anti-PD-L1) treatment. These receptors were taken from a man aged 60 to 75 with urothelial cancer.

The CDR3 coding sequence is TGTGCCACCAGCAGAGGGCAGGGGGCGACCCTCTACAATGAGCAGTTCTTC. Translating it yields CATSRGQGATLYNEQFF. V is TRBV15 and J is TRBJ2-1, with 8 bases matching TRBD1. From germline, CDR1 is LNHNV and CDR2 YYDKDF (reference sequence). The CDR3 has 17 amino acids. J gave up 3 bases and V 1 base, and 8 bases lay outside the gene matches.

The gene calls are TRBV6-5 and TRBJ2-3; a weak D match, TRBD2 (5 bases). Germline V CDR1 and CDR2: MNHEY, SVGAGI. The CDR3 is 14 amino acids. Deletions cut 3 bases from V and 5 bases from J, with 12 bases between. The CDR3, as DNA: TGTGCCAGCAGTTATGGAGAGGGAGTAGATACGCAGTATTTT. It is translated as CASSYGEGVDTQYF.

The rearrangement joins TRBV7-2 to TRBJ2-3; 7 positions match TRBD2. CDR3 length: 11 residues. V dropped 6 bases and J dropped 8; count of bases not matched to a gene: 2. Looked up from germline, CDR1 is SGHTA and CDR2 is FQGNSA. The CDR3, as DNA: TGTGCCAGCAGGACGGGGGGTACGCAGTATTTT. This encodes CASRTGGTQYF. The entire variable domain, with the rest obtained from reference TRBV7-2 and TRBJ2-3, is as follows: GAGVSQSPSNKVTEKGKDVELRCDPISGHTALYWYRQSLGQGLEFLIYFQGNSAPDKSGLPSDRFSAERTGGSVSTLTIQRTQQEDSAVYLCASRTGGTQYFGPGTRLTVL.

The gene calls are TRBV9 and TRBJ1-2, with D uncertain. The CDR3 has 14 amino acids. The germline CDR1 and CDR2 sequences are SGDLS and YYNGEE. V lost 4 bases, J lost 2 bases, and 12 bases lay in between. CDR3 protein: CASSPAEPNYGYTF. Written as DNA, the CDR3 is TGTGCCAGCAGCCCAGCGGAACCGAACTATGGCTACACCTTC.

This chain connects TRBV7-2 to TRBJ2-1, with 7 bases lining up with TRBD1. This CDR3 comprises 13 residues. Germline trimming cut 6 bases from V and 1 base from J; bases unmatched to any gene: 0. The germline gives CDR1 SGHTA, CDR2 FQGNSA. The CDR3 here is CASRQGSYNEQFF. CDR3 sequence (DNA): TGTGCCAGCAGACAGGGGTCCTACAATGAGCAGTTCTTC.

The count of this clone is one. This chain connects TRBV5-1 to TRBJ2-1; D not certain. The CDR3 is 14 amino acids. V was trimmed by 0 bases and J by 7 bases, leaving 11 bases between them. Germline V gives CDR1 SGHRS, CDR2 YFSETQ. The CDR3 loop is CASSLDSSRNEQFF. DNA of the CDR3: TGCGCCAGCAGCTTGGACAGCAGCCGGAATGAGCAGTTCTTC.

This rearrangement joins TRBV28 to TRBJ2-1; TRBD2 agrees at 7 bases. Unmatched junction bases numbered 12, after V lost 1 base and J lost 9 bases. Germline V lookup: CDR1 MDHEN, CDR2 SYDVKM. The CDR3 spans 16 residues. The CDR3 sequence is CASSLFQGGRMGEQFF. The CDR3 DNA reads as TGTGCCAGCAGTTTATTCCAGGGCGGGAGAATGGGTGAGCAGTTCTTC.

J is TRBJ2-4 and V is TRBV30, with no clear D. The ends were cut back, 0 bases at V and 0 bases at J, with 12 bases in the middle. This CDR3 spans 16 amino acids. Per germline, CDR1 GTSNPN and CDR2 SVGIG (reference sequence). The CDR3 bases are TGTGCCTGGAGTGTACGTAACAACCTAGCCAAAAACATTCAGTACTTC. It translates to CAWSVRNNLAKNIQYF.

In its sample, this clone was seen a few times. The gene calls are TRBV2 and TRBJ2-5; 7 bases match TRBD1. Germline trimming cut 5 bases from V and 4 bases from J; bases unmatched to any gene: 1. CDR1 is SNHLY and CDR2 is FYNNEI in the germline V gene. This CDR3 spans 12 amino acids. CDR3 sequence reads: CASSSGGETQYF. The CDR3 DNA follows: TGTGCCAGCAGTTCAGGGGGAGAGACCCAGTACTTC.

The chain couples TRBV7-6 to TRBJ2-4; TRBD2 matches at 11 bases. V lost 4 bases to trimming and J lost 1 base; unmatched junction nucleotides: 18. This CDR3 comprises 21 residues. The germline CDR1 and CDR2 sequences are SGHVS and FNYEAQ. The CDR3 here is CASSSQVAGGVGERAKNIQYF. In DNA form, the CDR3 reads TGTGCCAGCAGCTCCCAAGTAGCGGGGGGGGTTGGGGAACGGGCCAAAAACATTCAGTACTTC.

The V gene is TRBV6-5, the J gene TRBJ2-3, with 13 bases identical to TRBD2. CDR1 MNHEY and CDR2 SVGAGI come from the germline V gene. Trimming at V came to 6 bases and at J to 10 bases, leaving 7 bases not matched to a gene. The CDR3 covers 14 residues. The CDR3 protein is CASRRRTSGSSQYF. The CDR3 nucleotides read TGTGCCAGCAGACGCCGGACTAGCGGGAGTTCGCAGTATTTT.

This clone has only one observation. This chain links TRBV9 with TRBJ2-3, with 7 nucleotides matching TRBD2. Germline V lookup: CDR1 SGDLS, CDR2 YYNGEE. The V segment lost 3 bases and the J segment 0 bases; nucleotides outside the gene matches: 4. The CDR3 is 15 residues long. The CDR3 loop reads CASSGGGYSTDTQYF. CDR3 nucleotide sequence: TGTGCCAGCAGCGGGGGGGGTTATAGCACAGATACGCAGTATTTT.

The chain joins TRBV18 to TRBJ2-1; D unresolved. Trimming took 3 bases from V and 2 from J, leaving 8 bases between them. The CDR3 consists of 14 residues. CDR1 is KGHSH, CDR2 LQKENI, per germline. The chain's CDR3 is CASSPMGPYNEQFF. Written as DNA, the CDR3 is TGTGCCAGCTCACCCATGGGCCCCTACAATGAGCAGTTCTTC.